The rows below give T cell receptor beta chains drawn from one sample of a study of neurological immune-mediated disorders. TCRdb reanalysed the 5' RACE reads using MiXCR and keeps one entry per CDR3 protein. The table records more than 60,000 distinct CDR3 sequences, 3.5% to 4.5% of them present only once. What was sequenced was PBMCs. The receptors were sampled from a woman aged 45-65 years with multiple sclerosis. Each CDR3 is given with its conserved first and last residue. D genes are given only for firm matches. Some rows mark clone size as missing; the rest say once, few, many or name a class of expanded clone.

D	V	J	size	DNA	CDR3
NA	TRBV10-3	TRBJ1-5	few	TGTGCCATCAGTGAGTCGAGGGACATTCGGGGCAATCAGCCCCAGAATTTT	CAISESRDIRGNQPQNF
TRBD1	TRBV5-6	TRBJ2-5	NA	TGTGCCAGCAGCCAATTAGTAGACAGGGCCCAAGAGACCCAGTACTTC	CASSQLVDRAQETQYF
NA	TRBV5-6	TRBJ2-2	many	TGTGCCAGCAGCTTGGACCCCTGGGGCGGGGAGCTGTTTTTT	CASSLDPWGGELFF
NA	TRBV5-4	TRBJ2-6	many	TGTGCCAGCAGCTTTGACCCCTCTGGGGCCAACGTCCTGACTTTC	CASSFDPSGANVLTF
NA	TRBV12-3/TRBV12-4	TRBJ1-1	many	TGTGCAAGCACCGGGACAACGGTTAACACTGAAGCTTTCTTT	CASTGTTVNTEAFF
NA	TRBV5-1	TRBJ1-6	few	TGCGCCAGCAAGGTTACGGGACGATCAAATAATTCACCCCTCAACTTT	CASKVTGRSNNSPLNF
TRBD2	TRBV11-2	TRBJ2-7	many	TGTGCCAGCAGCTTAGAGATGGGGGGGGTGCACGAGCAGTACTTC	CASSLEMGGVHEQYF
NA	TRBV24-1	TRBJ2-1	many	TGTGCCACCGGGAAGGACAAGACCTATAATGAGCAGTTCTTC	CATGKDKTYNEQFF
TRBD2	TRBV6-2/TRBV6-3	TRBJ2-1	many	TGTGCCAGCAGTTATAAACGGGAGGGCCACGAGCAGTTCTTC	CASSYKREGHEQFF
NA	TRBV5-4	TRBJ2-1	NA	TGTGCCAGCAGTCCCTACAGGAAATCCTACAATGAGCAGTTCTTC	CASSPYRKSYNEQFF
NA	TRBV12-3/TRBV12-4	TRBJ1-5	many	TGTGCCAGCAGATTGATCAATCAGCCCCAGCATTTT	CASRLINQPQHF
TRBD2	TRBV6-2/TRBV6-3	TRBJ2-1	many	TGTGCCAGCAGCGACGGGACTAGCGGGAGGGGTAATGAGCAGTTCTTC	CASSDGTSGRGNEQFF
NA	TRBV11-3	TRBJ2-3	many	TGTGCCAGCAGCTTACGAGGGTCCCGCACAGATACGCAGTATTTT	CASSLRGSRTDTQYF
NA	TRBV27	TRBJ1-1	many	TGTGCCAGCAGTTTAGCTGCTTACACTGAAGCTTTCTTT	CASSLAAYTEAFF
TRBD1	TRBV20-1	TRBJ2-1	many	TGCAGTGCTCAAATAGGGACAGGATCCTACAATGAGCAGTTCTTC	CSAQIGTGSYNEQFF
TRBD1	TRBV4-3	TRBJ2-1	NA	TGCGCCAGCAGCCGCCTCACAGGGGGTACTGAGCAGTTCTTC	CASSRLTGGTEQFF
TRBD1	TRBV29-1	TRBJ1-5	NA	TGCAGCGCCGCGACAGGGTTAGCCCTTCAGCCCCAGAATTTT	CSAATGLALQPQNF
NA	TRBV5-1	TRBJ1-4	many	TGCGCCAGCAGCATGGGATCTAATGAAAAACTGTTTTTT	CASSMGSNEKLFF
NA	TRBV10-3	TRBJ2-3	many	TGTGCCATCAGTGAGTCTGAAACGAGGGCAGATACGCAGTATTTT	CAISESETRADTQYF
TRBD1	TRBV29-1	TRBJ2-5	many	TGCAGCGTTACAGGGGGAGAGACCCAGTACTTC	CSVTGGETQYF
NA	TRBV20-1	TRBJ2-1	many	TGCAGTGCTAGGGGGCAGCCAAGCTCCTACAATGAGCAGTTCTTC	CSARGQPSSYNEQFF
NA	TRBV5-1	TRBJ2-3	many	TGCGCCAGCAGGATTTACAGGGACACAGATACGCAGTATTTT	CASRIYRDTDTQYF
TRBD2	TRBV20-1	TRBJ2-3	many	TGCAGTGCTAGAGATGCTAGCGGGAGTTCAGATACGCAGTATTTT	CSARDASGSSDTQYF
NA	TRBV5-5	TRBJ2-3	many	TGTGCCAGCAGCCCGACAGGAAGGGCAGATACGCAGTATTTT	CASSPTGRADTQYF
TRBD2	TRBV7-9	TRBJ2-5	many	TGTGCCAGCAGCCTGGGACTAGCGGAAGAAGAGACCCAGTACTTC	CASSLGLAEEETQYF
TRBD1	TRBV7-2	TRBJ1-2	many	TGTGCCAGCAGCGCAAGACAGGGCATGGTCTACACCTTC	CASSARQGMVYTF
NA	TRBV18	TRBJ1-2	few	TGTGCCAGCTCGCCGGGAGAGTTGTTGGGCTACACCTTC	CASSPGELLGYTF
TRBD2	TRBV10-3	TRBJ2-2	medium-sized	TGTGCCATCAGAGGACTAGCTCAATCCCCCGGGGAGCTGTTTTTT	CAIRGLAQSPGELFF
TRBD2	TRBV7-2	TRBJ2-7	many	TGTGCCAGCAGCCCTAGCGGGGGTTACGAGCAGTACTTC	CASSPSGGYEQYF
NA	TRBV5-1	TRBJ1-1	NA	TGCGCCAGCAGCTTCTGGACAACAGGGAACACTGAAGCTTTCTTT	CASSFWTTGNTEAFF
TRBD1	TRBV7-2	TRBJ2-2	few	TGTGCCAGCAGCTTAAAGGGACAGGGTATGACCGGGGAGCTGTTTTTT	CASSLKGQGMTGELFF
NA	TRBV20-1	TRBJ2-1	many	TGCAGTGCTAGTTTTTACCACAATGAGCAGTTCTTC	CSASFYHNEQFF
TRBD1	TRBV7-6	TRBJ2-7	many	TGTGCCAGCAGCTCTGCCGGGACAGGGGGCTACGAGCAGTACTTC	CASSSAGTGGYEQYF
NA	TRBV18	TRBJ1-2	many	TGTGCCAGCTCAAACAGGCAAAACTATGGCTACACCTTC	CASSNRQNYGYTF
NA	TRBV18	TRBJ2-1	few	TGTGCCAGCTCACCAATCCGGTCGGGAAACAATGAGCAGTTCTTC	CASSPIRSGNNEQFF
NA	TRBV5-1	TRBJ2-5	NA	TGCGCCAGCAGCCCCTCAGACGGGGAGACCCAGTACTTC	CASSPSDGETQYF
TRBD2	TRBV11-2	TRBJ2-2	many	TGTGCCAGCAGCTTAGATCGTCTAGCGGGAGGTACCGGGGAGCTGTTTTTT	CASSLDRLAGGTGELFF
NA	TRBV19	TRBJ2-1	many	TGTGCCAGTAGTATAGAATCAGCATTGGATGAGCAGTTCTTC	CASSIESALDEQFF
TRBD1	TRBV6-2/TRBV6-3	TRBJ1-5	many	TGTGCCAGCAGTTACGAGCCAGGGGGGCAGCCCCAGCATTTT	CASSYEPGGQPQHF
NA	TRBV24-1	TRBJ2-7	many	TGTGCCACCAGTGATTCCGGGACGGTCCCCTACGAGCAGTACTTC	CATSDSGTVPYEQYF
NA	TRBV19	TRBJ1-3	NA	TGTGCCAGTAGTATGGGGTTTAGAAACACCATATATTTT	CASSMGFRNTIYF
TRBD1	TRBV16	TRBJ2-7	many	TGTGCCAGCAGCTCATCCGGGACAGGGGGATACGAGCAGTACTTC	CASSSSGTGGYEQYF
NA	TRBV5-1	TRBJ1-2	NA	TGCGCCAGCAGCTTGGTAGACAGCAGATTCTATGGCTACACCTTC	CASSLVDSRFYGYTF
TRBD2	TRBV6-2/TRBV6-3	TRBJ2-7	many	TGTGCCAGCAGTTGGGCTAGCGGAGGTGAGCAGTACTTC	CASSWASGGEQYF
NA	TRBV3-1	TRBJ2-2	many	TGTGCCAGCAGCCAAGTAGGCAGAACCGGGGAGCTGTTTTTT	CASSQVGRTGELFF
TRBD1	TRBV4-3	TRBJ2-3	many	TGCGCCAGCCAATCGGACAGGGGGCAGACAGATACGCAGTATTTT	CASQSDRGQTDTQYF
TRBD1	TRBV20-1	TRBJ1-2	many	TGCAGCGCTATAGAGGGGGCCGGTGGCTACACCTTC	CSAIEGAGGYTF
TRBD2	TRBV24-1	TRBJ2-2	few	TGTGCCACCAATGATTTCACCAAACGGGGGGAGAACACCGGGGAGCTGTTTTTT	CATNDFTKRGENTGELFF
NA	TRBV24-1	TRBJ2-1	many	TGTGCCACCAGTGCTCTGGGTCACAATGAGCAGTTCTTC	CATSALGHNEQFF
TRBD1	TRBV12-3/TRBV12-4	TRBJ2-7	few	TGTGCCAGCAGTACGGGACAGCCATACGAGCAGTACTTC	CASSTGQPYEQYF
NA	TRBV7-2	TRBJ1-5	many	TGTGCCAGCAGCTCGTGGGTGTATCAGCCCCAGCATTTT	CASSSWVYQPQHF
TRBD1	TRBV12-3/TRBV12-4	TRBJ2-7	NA	TGTGCCAGCAGCCGGGGACAGGGGATCAACGAGCAGTACTTC	CASSRGQGINEQYF
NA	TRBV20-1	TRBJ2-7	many	TGCAGTGCTTGGGGAAGCGGGTCCTACGAGCAGTACTTC	CSAWGSGSYEQYF
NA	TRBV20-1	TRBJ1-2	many	TGCAGTGCTGGGCGGGGGAGTAACTATGGCTACACCTTC	CSAGRGSNYGYTF
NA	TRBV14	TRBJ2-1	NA	TGTGCCAGCAGCCTAGCGGCCAACAATGAGCAGTTCTTC	CASSLAANNEQFF